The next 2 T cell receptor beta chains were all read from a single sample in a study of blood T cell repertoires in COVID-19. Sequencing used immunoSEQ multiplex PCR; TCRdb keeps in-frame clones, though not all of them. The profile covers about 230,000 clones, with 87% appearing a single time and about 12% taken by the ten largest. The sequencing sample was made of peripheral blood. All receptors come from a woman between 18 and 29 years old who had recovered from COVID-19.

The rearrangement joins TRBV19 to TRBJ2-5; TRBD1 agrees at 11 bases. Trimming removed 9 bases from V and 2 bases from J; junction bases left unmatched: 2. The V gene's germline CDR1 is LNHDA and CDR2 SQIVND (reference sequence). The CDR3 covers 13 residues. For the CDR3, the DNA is TGTGCCAGCCGGGACAGGGGGCAAGAGACCCAGTACTTC. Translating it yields CASRDRGQETQYF.

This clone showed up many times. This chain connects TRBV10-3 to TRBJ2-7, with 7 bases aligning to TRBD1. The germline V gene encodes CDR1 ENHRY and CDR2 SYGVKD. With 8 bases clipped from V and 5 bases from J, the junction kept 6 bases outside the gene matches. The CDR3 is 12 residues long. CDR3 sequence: CAIGWQGDEQYF. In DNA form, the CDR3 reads TGTGCCATCGGGTGGCAGGGGGACGAGCAGTACTTC.